This TCR beta chain was identified in a study of PD-L1 blockade in urothelial cancer. For the study at large: Bladder-origin urothelial cancer in males described about 90% of the 29 patients. T cells were recovered from blood samples at a median of roughly 130,000. Prior exposure to chemotherapy in patients amounted to 0 to 3 regimens received. General observations from the study: Survival was better when pretreatment blood TCR clonality fell below the median.

Sequencing was performed with immunoSEQ multiplex PCR; in TCRdb, only in-frame clones are kept and a portion is missing. The sample holds fewer than 45,000 clones, 65% to 90% seen once. Time point indicated: pretreatment peripheral blood. Comments on this clone: The antigen is unknown.

Trimming took 7 bases from V and 3 from J, leaving 12 bases between them. The CDR3 is made up of 14 amino acids. CDR1 and CDR2 (germline): SNHLY, FYNNEI. This sequence originates from a man aged 55 to 70 with urothelial cancer. The starting material was PBMCs, obtained around atezolizumab (anti-PD-L1) treatment. The chain employs TRBV2 and TRBJ2-2; a weak D match, TRBD2 (5 bases). In DNA, the CDR3 is TGTGCCAGCAACGGGGAACGTTACACCGGGGAGCTGTTTTTT. Translating it yields CASNGERYTGELFF. The full variable domain, with the rest looked up from reference TRBV2 and TRBJ2-2, is EPEVTQTPSHQVTQMGQEVILRCVPISNHLYFYWYRQILGQKVEFLVSFYNNEISEKSEIFDDQFSVERPDGSNFTLKIRSTKLEDSAMYFCASNGERYTGELFFGEGSRLTVL.